The 20 T cell receptor beta chains below all came from one sample that was sequenced in a study of cytomegalovirus exposure and HLA in healthy donors. Primers included in the PCR were 60 Vbeta and 13 Jbeta primers. Profiling relied on immunoSEQ multiplex PCR, and the TCRdb table lists in-frame clones only, not all of them. The sample carries roughly 120,000 clones, more than 75% recorded once. The sample consisted of PBMCs. These receptors were obtained from a man aged 40-49 years in good health and CMV-seronegative.

This clone turned up a few times. The J gene is TRBJ1-5, the V gene TRBV5-1, with no clear D. Trimming removed 1 base from V and 1 base from J, with 15 bases in between. Per the germline V gene, CDR1 is SGHRS and CDR2 is YFSETQ. CDR3 length: 17 residues. CDR3 loop: CASSLSPLTGSNQPQHF. The CDR3 bases are TGCGCCAGCAGCTTGAGCCCCCTGACCGGGAGCAATCAGCCCCAGCATTTT. The variable domain in full, with the rest retrieved from reference TRBV5-1 and TRBJ1-5, is KAGVTQTPRYLIKTRGQQVTLSCSPISGHRSVSWYQQTPGQGLQFLFEYFSETQRNKGNFPGRFSGRQFSNSRSEMNVSTLELGDSALYLCASSLSPLTGSNQPQHFGDGTRLSIL.

This chain links TRBV5-1 with TRBJ1-2; D uncertain. V was shortened by 2 bases and J by 2 bases, with 13 bases between the two germline ends. Germline values: CDR1 SGHRS, CDR2 YFSETQ. The CDR3 is made up of 15 amino acids. The DNA of the CDR3 is TGCGCCAGCAGCTTCAACCGGGAGGTCAACTATGGCTACACCTTC. Amino acid sequence: CASSFNREVNYGYTF.

The rearrangement links TRBV30 to TRBJ1-1, with D maybe TRBD1 (6 bases). CDR1 is GTSNPN and CDR2 is SVGIG in the germline V gene (reference sequence). Trimming stripped 8 bases from V and 1 base from J, with 14 bases between. The CDR3 has 13 amino acids. CDR3 DNA sequence: TGTGCCGAAGGGGGAGTCAGGAACACTGAAGCTTTCTTT. Protein sequence: CAEGGVRNTEAFF.

DNA for the CDR3: TGTGCCAGCAGCTGGACAGGGGCGACCTACAATGAGCAGTTCTTC. Protein: CASSWTGATYNEQFF. The chain is built from TRBV5-6 and TRBJ2-1, with 9 bases identical to TRBD1. CDR3 length: 15 residues. Germline CDR1 reads SGHDT; CDR2 reads YYEEEE. The V gene end was trimmed by 3 bases and the J gene end by 2 bases; junction bases not matched to a gene: 3.

The rearrangement uses TRBV10-1 and TRBJ2-7; possible D gene TRBD1, 5 bases. This CDR3 has 15 amino acids. Trimming pared 4 bases from V and 5 bases from J, leaving 18 bases between. The germline CDR1 and CDR2 sequences are WNHNN and SYGVQD (reference sequence). The CDR3 reads CASSVLDRSSHEQYF. In DNA form, the CDR3 reads TGCGCCAGCAGTGTTCTCGACAGAAGTTCCCACGAGCAGTACTTC.

The chain couples TRBV2 to TRBJ2-7; D is perhaps TRBD2 (6 bases). V dropped 6 bases and J dropped 6 bases, with 15 bases sitting between them. CDR1 is SNHLY and CDR2 is FYNNEI in the germline V gene. The CDR3 contains 13 residues. CDR3 nucleotides: TGTGCCAGCAGAAGGGAACGGGACTCCGAGCAGTACTTC. Its protein is CASRRERDSEQYF. The whole variable domain, filled in from reference TRBV2 and TRBJ2-7, reads EPEVTQTPSHQVTQMGQEVILRCVPISNHLYFYWYRQILGQKVEFLVSFYNNEISEKSEIFDDQFSVERPDGSNFTLKIRSTKLEDSAMYFCASRRERDSEQYFGPGTRLTVT.

J is TRBJ2-5 and V is TRBV7-7; D is ambiguous. Germline loops: CDR1 SSHAT, CDR2 FNYEAQ (reference sequence). V was trimmed by 1 base and J by 5 bases, leaving 8 bases between them. The CDR3 has 13 amino acids. CDR3 sequence reads: CASSLGLQETQYF. The CDR3 region has the DNA TGTGCCAGCAGCTTAGGGCTACAGGAGACCCAGTACTTC.

The chain couples TRBV7-9 to TRBJ1-2; D may be TRBD1 (5 bases). Trimming took off 6 bases at V and 7 bases at J, with 12 bases between the two ends. This CDR3 comprises 12 residues. Germline V gives CDR1 SEHNR, CDR2 FQNEAQ (reference sequence). The CDR3 protein is CASRSAGTGYTF. DNA for the CDR3: TGTGCCAGCAGATCCGCGGGGACTGGCTACACCTTC.

V gene TRBV27 combines with J gene TRBJ1-2, with 9 bases matching TRBD1. CDR1 MNHEY and CDR2 SMNVEV come from the germline V gene (reference sequence). V lost 4 bases and J lost 8; bases outside the gene matches: 5. The CDR3 spans 13 residues. Here the CDR3 reads CASSSGQGWGYTF. As DNA, the CDR3 is TGTGCCAGCAGTTCGGGACAGGGATGGGGCTACACCTTC.

The chain links TRBV19 to TRBJ2-6, with 11 bases that match TRBD2. The CDR3 has 19 residues. The germline V gene encodes CDR1 LNHDA and CDR2 SQIVND (reference sequence). The J segment lost 0 bases and the V segment lost 9 bases, leaving 13 bases of the junction unmatched. The CDR3: CASGIGSSGGPSGANVLTF. The CDR3 nucleotides read TGTGCCAGCGGTATAGGGTCTAGCGGGGGGCCCTCTGGGGCCAACGTCCTGACTTTC.

The J gene is TRBJ1-5, the V gene TRBV6-5; a weak D match, TRBD1 (6 bases). The CDR3 contains 14 residues. V lost 8 bases to trimming and J lost 0 bases, with 11 bases between them. Germline V CDR1 and CDR2: MNHEY, SVGAGI. The CDR3 sequence: CASGQHPSNQPQHF. Written as DNA, the CDR3 is TGTGCCAGCGGACAGCACCCTAGCAATCAGCCCCAGCATTTT.

This chain connects TRBV6-5 to TRBJ1-1, with a tentative D call TRBD1 (6 bases). V gave up 6 bases and J gave up 7 bases, with 15 bases separating them. Per the germline V gene, CDR1 is MNHEY and CDR2 is SVGAGI. The length of the CDR3 is 13 residues. The CDR3 DNA reads TGTGCCAGCAGAAAGCAGGGGTCGGGTGAAGCTTTCTTT. It translates to CASRKQGSGEAFF.

The chain is built from TRBV7-2 and TRBJ2-2; TRBD2 aligns across 10 bases. Germline-derived CDR1 and CDR2 are SGHTA and FQGNSA. V shed 5 bases and J 5 bases; nucleotides not matched to a gene: 8. The CDR3 totals 16 residues. As DNA, the CDR3 is TGTGCCAGCAGCATCCCTCGGACTAGCGGTACCGGGGAGCTGTTTTTT. This codes for CASSIPRTSGTGELFF.

The rearrangement links TRBV5-1 to TRBJ2-2; the match to TRBD2 covers 7 bases. Unmatched junction bases numbered 12, after V lost 4 bases and J lost 6 bases. CDR1 and CDR2 from the germline V gene are SGHRS and YFSETQ. The CDR3 contains 16 residues. CDR3 coding DNA: TGCGCCAGCAGCCCCCTGGGGCAGGGAGGGCCCGGGGAGCTGTTTTTT. This gives the protein CASSPLGQGGPGELFF.

The table lists this clone with a count of one. One end of the junction varies from germline; a read error may be responsible. The chain links TRBV9 to TRBJ2-2, with D perhaps TRBD2 (5 bases). The CDR3 has 14 amino acids. Germline CDR1 reads SGDLS; CDR2 reads YYNGEE. The CDR3 here is CASSVAFQPGELFF. The CDR3 nucleotides read TGTGCCAGCAGCGTAGCCTTCCAGCCCGGGGAGCTATTTTTT.

The chain has TRBV15 and TRBJ2-2; weak D call: TRBD1 (6 bases). Trimming cost V 11 bases and J 4 bases, with 20 bases left between them. The CDR3 is 15 residues long. In germline, CDR1 is LNHNV, CDR2 YYDKDF (reference sequence). The CDR3 nucleotides are TGTGCCGCTGCAGGCAGGGGCGCCGGCACCGGGGAGCTGTTTTTT. Its translation is CAAAGRGAGTGELFF.

The V call is TRBV29-1, the J call TRBJ1-1; 9 bases agree with TRBD1. This CDR3 is built from 13 residues. J lost 0 bases, V lost 7 bases, and 3 bases had no gene match. Germline V gene sequence: CDR1 SQVTM, CDR2 ANQGSEA. The CDR3 DNA is TGCAGCGGGACAGGGGTTCTGAACACTGAAGCTTTCTTT. Translating it yields CSGTGVLNTEAFF. Combining the CDR3 with reference TRBV29-1 and TRBJ1-1 gives the whole variable domain SAVISQKPSRDICQRGTSLTIQCQVDSQVTMMFWYRQQPGQSLTLIATANQGSEATYESGFVIDKFPISRPNLTFSTLTVSNMSPEDSSIYLCSGTGVLNTEAFFGQGTRLTVV.

CDR3 sequence: CSVSSRGNTEAFF. CDR3 DNA: TGCAGCGTTTCCTCTAGGGGGAACACTGAAGCTTTCTTT. This chain links TRBV29-1 with TRBJ1-1, with D perhaps matching TRBD1 (5 bases). CDR3 size: 13 residues. The V gene's germline CDR1 is SQVTM and CDR2 ANQGSEA. Trimming took 5 bases from V and 1 from J, leaving 11 bases between them. Combining the CDR3 with reference TRBV29-1 and TRBJ1-1 gives the whole variable domain SAVISQKPSRDICQRGTSLTIQCQVDSQVTMMFWYRQQPGQSLTLIATANQGSEATYESGFVIDKFPISRPNLTFSTLTVSNMSPEDSSIYLCSVSSRGNTEAFFGQGTRLTVV.

The V and J genes are TRBV19 and TRBJ2-3, with TRBD2 matching 8 bases. Germline-derived CDR1 and CDR2 are LNHDA and SQIVND (reference sequence). Trimming removed 2 bases from V and 10 bases from J; junction bases left unmatched: 5. This CDR3 spans 13 amino acids. The CDR3 protein is CASSILAGGAQYF. The CDR3 DNA follows: TGTGCCAGTAGTATACTAGCGGGCGGGGCGCAGTATTTT.

The chain has TRBV19 and TRBJ2-3; D is possibly TRBD1 (6 bases). The germline V and J ends were trimmed by 3 bases and 4 bases, with 11 bases remaining between them. Germline lookup yields CDR1 LNHDA and CDR2 SQIVND (reference sequence). The CDR3 covers 14 residues. The CDR3, as DNA: TGTGCCAGTAGTATCAGGGGCAGGGCAGATACGCAGTATTTT. Amino acid sequence: CASSIRGRADTQYF. The whole variable domain, remainder taken from reference TRBV19 and TRBJ2-3, is DGGITQSPKYLFRKEGQNVTLSCEQNLNHDAMYWYRQDPGQGLRLIYYSQIVNDFQKGDIAEGYSVSREKKESFPLTVTSAQKNPTAFYLCASSIRGRADTQYFGPGTRLTVL.